This passage covers 26 T cell receptor beta chains from one sample sequenced in a study of graft-versus-host responses after intestinal transplantation (dated by TCRdb to the early 2020s). These receptors lack a known antigen. Receptors were amplified or captured by the immunoSEQ multiplex PCR assay. As stored in TCRdb, this immuneACCESS dataset retains in-frame rearrangements with V and J assigned. A fraction of the clones does not appear; measured against another copy, unresolved V genes explain less than half of the discrepancy, and the remainder lacks a known reason. The sample data list about 110,000 clones, and around 93% of these were observed just once. About 0.51% of the sample is taken by the ten largest. Explained via the paper, the time point label denotes: cells obtained before transplantation from donor or recipient. The source material was unstimulated CD8+ T cells sorted from spleen or lymph node cells, sampled before intestinal transplant. All receptors derive from a human donor who received an intestinal transplant.

This chain links TRBV27 with TRBJ2-5; possibly TRBD2 for D (6 bases). With 6 bases removed from V and 7 bases from J, the gap between germline ends came to 15 bases. Germline V gives CDR1 MNHEY, CDR2 SMNVEV (reference sequence). The CDR3 consists of 13 residues. CDR3 bases: TGTGCCAGCAGGGGCGGGGCCCTCGGGACCCAGTACTTC. This encodes CASRGGALGTQYF.

The genes are TRBV19 and TRBJ2-7; 9 bases map to TRBD1. The germline V gene encodes CDR1 LNHDA and CDR2 SQIVND (reference sequence). The trim removed 3 bases at V and 2 bases at J, leaving 2 bases unmatched. The CDR3 length is 14 residues. The CDR3 sequence: CASSIWDRAYEQYF. The CDR3 DNA follows: TGTGCCAGTAGTATCTGGGACAGGGCCTACGAGCAGTACTTC.

J is TRBJ2-5 and V is TRBV5-1; tentatively, D is TRBD2 (6 bases). CDR3 length: 16 amino acids. CDR1 is SGHRS, CDR2 YFSETQ, per germline. The V end lost 0 bases, the J end lost 2 bases, and 14 bases lay between the germline ends. CDR3 coding DNA: TGCGCCAGCAGCTTGGTGGAGGGACTCCCGCAAGAGACCCAGTACTTC. It specifies CASSLVEGLPQETQYF.

The rearrangement joins TRBV19 to TRBJ2-5, with TRBD2 identical over 7 bases. Germline V gene lookup returns CDR1 LNHDA and CDR2 SQIVND (reference sequence). This CDR3 spans 12 amino acids. Trimming took 4 bases from V and 6 from J; bases not matched to a gene: 2. The CDR3 nucleotides read TGTGCCAGTAGTACGGGGGGAAAGACCCAGTACTTC. This translates into CASSTGGKTQYF.

The chain couples TRBV6-1 to TRBJ1-5, with 7 nucleotides matching TRBD1. CDR1 is MNHNS and CDR2 is SASEGT in the germline V gene. Trimming at V came to 3 bases and at J to 4 bases, leaving 3 bases not matched to a gene. CDR3 length equals 14 residues. Here the CDR3 DNA reads TGTGCCAGCAGTGATGGGGACAGAAATCAGCCCCAGCATTTT. Its protein is CASSDGDRNQPQHF.

This rearrangement joins TRBV6-5 to TRBJ2-1, with 7 bases that match TRBD1. The CDR3 covers 15 residues. V dropped 10 bases and J dropped 0; count of bases not matched to a gene: 9. The germline gives CDR1 MNHEY, CDR2 SVGAGI. The CDR3 DNA sequence: TGTGCCACCACACCGGGACAGAGCTCCTACAATGAGCAGTTCTTC. It yields the protein CATTPGQSSYNEQFF.

V and J are TRBV7-9 and TRBJ1-1; possibly TRBD1 for D (5 bases). The length of the CDR3 is 14 residues. Looked up from germline, CDR1 is SEHNR and CDR2 is FQNEAQ (reference sequence). V lost 1 base to trimming and J lost 4 bases, with 10 bases between them. The chain's CDR3 is CASSLVQASTEAFF. The CDR3 nucleotides read TGTGCCAGCAGCTTAGTACAGGCCAGCACTGAAGCTTTCTTT.

This chain connects TRBV27 to TRBJ1-1; D gene uncertain. V was trimmed by 6 bases and J by 8 bases, leaving 22 bases between them. Germline loops: CDR1 MNHEY, CDR2 SMNVEV (reference sequence). This CDR3 is built from 15 residues. The CDR3 region is CASRQSWTEPDEAFF. In nucleotides, the CDR3 is TGTGCCAGCAGGCAATCCTGGACGGAGCCTGACGAAGCTTTCTTT.

The chain links TRBV29-1 to TRBJ2-7; TRBD2 matches 11 bases. Germline CDR1 reads SQVTM; CDR2 reads ANQGSEA. CDR3 length equals 13 residues. After removal of 6 bases from V and 11 bases from J, the junction contained 12 bases not matched to a gene. The CDR3 region has the DNA TGCAGCGTACGTCCGGGACTAGCGGCCGGGGAGTACTTC. Its translation is CSVRPGLAAGEYF.

V and J are TRBV28 and TRBJ2-3; 7 bases map to TRBD2. Germline V gene data show CDR1 as MDHEN and CDR2 as SYDVKM. V shed 3 bases, J shed 2 bases, and the junction held 8 bases outside the gene matches. This CDR3 is 16 amino acids long. The CDR3 here is CASSFIAGAFTDTQYF. Here the CDR3 DNA reads TGTGCCAGCAGTTTCATTGCGGGAGCTTTCACAGATACGCAGTATTTT.

The chain employs TRBV5-1 and TRBJ1-1; possible D gene TRBD1, 6 bases. The CDR3 has 14 residues. Germline loops: CDR1 SGHRS, CDR2 YFSETQ. V was clipped by 4 bases and J by 4 bases, with 14 bases between them. The CDR3 loop is CASSTGRGGTEAFF. The DNA of the CDR3 is TGCGCCAGCAGCACCGGTAGGGGGGGCACTGAAGCTTTCTTT.

The chain carries TRBV11-2 and TRBJ2-7; the D gene is possibly TRBD2 (6 bases). Germline values: CDR1 SGHAT, CDR2 FQNNGV. Trimming took 8 bases from V and 2 from J, leaving 22 bases between them. The CDR3 runs 16 residues. CDR3 protein: CASGTADSGTPYEQYF. CDR3 in DNA: TGTGCCAGCGGGACTGCTGATAGCGGCACCCCCTACGAGCAGTACTTC.

This clone came up a few times. The chain uses TRBV6-4 and TRBJ2-2; 7 nucleotides align to TRBD1. J was trimmed by 6 bases and V by 6 bases; bases with no gene match: 7. CDR3 length: 14 residues. The V gene's germline CDR1 is MRHNA and CDR2 SNTAGT. The CDR3 loop is CASRPTGAAGELFF. CDR3 nucleotides: TGTGCCAGCAGACCAACAGGGGCGGCCGGGGAGCTGTTTTTT.

The V and J genes are TRBV2 and TRBJ2-1; TRBD2 agrees at 11 bases. The germline V gene has CDR1 SNHLY and CDR2 FYNNEI. The CDR3 consists of 15 residues. V gave up 5 bases and J gave up 3 bases; unmatched junction bases: 3. The DNA for the CDR3 is TGTGCCAGCAGTCGTGGGACTAGCGGCTACAATGAGCAGTTCTTC. Amino acid sequence: CASSRGTSGYNEQFF.

This rearrangement joins TRBV4-1 to TRBJ1-5, with D possibly being TRBD1 (6 bases). Trimming stripped 2 bases from V and 6 bases from J, with 11 bases between. The CDR3 covers 14 residues. CDR1 MGHRA and CDR2 YSYEKL come from the germline V gene. The CDR3 here is CASSQTGISQPQHF. CDR3 DNA: TGCGCCAGCAGCCAAACAGGGATCTCTCAGCCCCAGCATTTT.

V and J are TRBV27 and TRBJ1-5; no clear D. The CDR3 is 13 amino acids. Trimming pared 6 bases from V and 4 bases from J, leaving 10 bases between. From germline, CDR1 is MNHEY and CDR2 SMNVEV (reference sequence). The DNA of the CDR3 is TGTGCCAGCAGCACCGCGGTGAATCAGCCCCAGCATTTT. Its translation: CASSTAVNQPQHF.

Regarding this clone: One junction end does not reproduce the germline sequence, and a read error may be involved. The gene calls are TRBV7-7 and TRBJ2-7, with 9 bases fitting TRBD2. This CDR3 region has 18 residues. Per germline, CDR1 SSHAT and CDR2 FNYEAQ (reference sequence). CDR3 DNA: TGTGCTAGCAGCTTAGGGCCATGGGCTAGCGGGACTAGCTACGAGCAGTACTTC. It yields the protein CASSLGPWASGTSYEQYF.

This clone turned up a few times. This sequence joins TRBV9 and TRBJ1-2; D is undetermined. This CDR3 has 13 residues. The germline V gene has CDR1 SGDLS and CDR2 YYNGEE. V shed 0 bases and J shed 4 bases, with 7 bases lying between them. Written as DNA, the CDR3 is TGTGCCAGCAGCGTAGATCCCAGCTATGGCTACACCTTC. This gives the protein CASSVDPSYGYTF.

The rearrangement links TRBV30 to TRBJ1-1; 7 bases line up with TRBD1. Germline assignment: CDR1 GTSNPN and CDR2 SVGIG (reference sequence). The CDR3 has 15 amino acids. Trimming removed 4 bases from V and 0 bases from J; junction bases left unmatched: 8. CDR3 in amino acids: CAWTTGRAMNTEAFF. CDR3 nucleotides: TGTGCCTGGACGACAGGGCGCGCTATGAACACTGAAGCTTTCTTT. The full variable domain, its missing parts supplied by reference TRBV30 and TRBJ1-1, is SQTIHQWPATLVQPVGSPLSLECTVEGTSNPNLYWYRQAAGRGLQLLFYSVGIGQISSEVPQNLSASRPQDRQFILSSKKLLLSDSGFYLCAWTTGRAMNTEAFFGQGTRLTVV.

J is TRBJ2-3 and V is TRBV9; 15 nucleotides align to TRBD2. Germline assignment: CDR1 SGDLS and CDR2 YYNGEE. There are 16 residues in the CDR3. The V gene end was trimmed by 3 bases and the J gene end by 8 bases; junction bases not matched to a gene: 7. The CDR3 DNA reads as TGTGCCAGCAGCGCCGGGACTAGCGGGAGGCGGGGTACGCAGTATTTT. It is translated as CASSAGTSGRRGTQYF.

The J gene is TRBJ1-5, the V gene TRBV11-2; 9 bases are a match to TRBD1. Trimming at V came to 5 bases and at J to 0 bases, leaving 8 bases not matched to a gene. There are 17 residues in the CDR3. Germline values: CDR1 SGHAT, CDR2 FQNNGV. The CDR3 region has the DNA TGTGCCAGCAGCGAGGGACAGGGCCTATATAGCAATCAGCCCCAGCATTTT. This translates into CASSEGQGLYSNQPQHF.

This clone occurred once. The chain uses TRBV9 and TRBJ2-4, with D possibly being TRBD2 (5 bases). Per the germline V gene, CDR1 is SGDLS and CDR2 is YYNGEE. The V end lost 0 bases, the J end lost 3 bases, and 13 bases lay between the germline ends. This CDR3 is 16 amino acids long. CDR3 coding DNA: TGTGCCAGCAGCGTAGGTTCCGGGAACTACAAAAACATTCAGTACTTC. Translated: CASSVGSGNYKNIQYF.

V is TRBV5-4 and J is TRBJ2-1; possible D gene TRBD2, 7 bases. There are 15 residues in the CDR3. Trimming took off 6 bases at V and 2 bases at J, with 15 bases between the two ends. The germline CDR1 and CDR2 sequences are SGHNT and YYREEE (reference sequence). CDR3 amino acids: CASTWGGGAYNEQFF. Written as DNA, the CDR3 is TGTGCCAGCACCTGGGGGGGCGGGGCCTACAATGAGCAGTTCTTC. Complete variable domain (other parts from reference TRBV5-4 and TRBJ2-1): ETGVTQSPTHLIKTRGQQVTLRCSSQSGHNTVSWYQQALGQGPQFIFQYYREEENGRGNFPPRFSGLQFPNYSSELNVNALELDDSALYLCASTWGGGAYNEQFFGPGTRLTVL.

The chain carries TRBV7-2 and TRBJ2-7; 7 bases line up with TRBD2. V shed 5 bases and J 5 bases; nucleotides not matched to a gene: 6. The CDR3 is made up of 13 amino acids. The germline gives CDR1 SGHTA, CDR2 FQGNSA. The CDR3 bases are TGTGCCAGCAGCGGGGGGGTGGGGCACGAGCAGTACTTC. This sequence encodes CASSGGVGHEQYF.

The chain carries TRBV18 and TRBJ2-7; 9 bases line up with TRBD1. Losses at the gene ends were 6 bases for V and 4 bases for J; bases not matched to a gene: 10. This CDR3 has 15 amino acids. Germline CDR1 KGHSH, CDR2 LQKENI. The CDR3 DNA reads as TGTGCCAGCTCGTCCCCGGGACAGGGTTTATACGAGCAGTACTTC. Translated: CASSSPGQGLYEQYF.

The chain recombines TRBV10-3 with TRBJ1-6; no reliable D call. Germline CDR1 reads ENHRY; CDR2 reads SYGVKD. There are 13 residues in the CDR3. Trimming pared 6 bases from V and 2 bases from J, leaving 5 bases between. The CDR3 DNA follows: TGTGCCATCAGCCAGACCTATAATTCACCCCTCCACTTT. Amino acid sequence: CAISQTYNSPLHF.